This entry lists 13 T cell receptor beta chains sequenced from one sample in a study of immune evolution from preneoplasia to lung adenocarcinoma. Sequencing used immunoSEQ multiplex PCR; TCRdb keeps in-frame clones, though not all of them. Here the sample spans approximately 12,000 clones, roughly 84% being singletons. Sample: FFPE tissue from an adenomatous hyperplasia lung lesion. Stated subset: atypical adenomatous hyperplasia (AAH), lung preneoplasia. These TCRs come from a person between 45 and 75 years old with lung adenocarcinoma.

CDR3 coding DNA: TGTGCCAGCAGCTTAAAGCAGGGGGCGAACACCGGGGAGCTGTTTTTT. Its protein product is CASSLKQGANTGELFF. The chain joins TRBV7-6 to TRBJ2-2; TRBD1 matches 7 bases. J was trimmed by 0 bases and V by 2 bases; bases with no gene match: 3. Germline V gives CDR1 SGHVS, CDR2 FNYEAQ. This CDR3 spans 16 amino acids.

V and J are TRBV6-1 and TRBJ2-3; no firm D call. The CDR3 contains 14 residues. The V gene's germline CDR1 is MNHNS and CDR2 SASEGT. Trimming cost V 3 bases and J 0 bases, with 7 bases left between them. CDR3 DNA sequence: TGTGCCAGCAGTGATGTAAGGAGCACAGATACGCAGTATTTT. It encodes CASSDVRSTDTQYF.

CDR3 loop: CSATASTDTQYF. The CDR3 nucleotides are TGCAGCGCGACCGCCAGCACAGATACGCAGTATTTT. The J gene is TRBJ2-3, the V gene TRBV29-1; D gene uncertain. V was trimmed by 7 bases and J by 0 bases, leaving 8 bases between them. The CDR3 has 12 residues. CDR1 is SQVTM and CDR2 is ANQGSEA in the germline V gene.

The CDR3 spells CASSASGRKTGELFF. The CDR3, as DNA: TGTGCCAGCAGCGCGAGCGGGAGAAAAACCGGGGAGCTGTTTTTT. The genes are TRBV7-3 and TRBJ2-2; TRBD2 matches 8 bases. CDR1 and CDR2 from the germline V gene are SGHTA and FQGTGA. The V and J ends lost 5 bases and 5 bases, in that order; junction bases with no gene match: 7. The CDR3 length is 15 residues.

The chain is built from TRBV5-1 and TRBJ1-1, with 11 bases fitting TRBD1. Trimming removed 4 bases from V and 4 bases from J; junction bases left unmatched: 9. The CDR3 is made up of 16 amino acids. CDR1 and CDR2 (germline): SGHRS, YFSETQ. The CDR3 nucleotides read TGCGCCAGCAGCACGGGACAGGGGGGTTTGGGCACTGAAGCTTTCTTT. Its translation: CASSTGQGGLGTEAFF. Full variable domain (outside the CDR3, taken from reference TRBV5-1 and TRBJ1-1): KAGVTQTPRYLIKTRGQQVTLSCSPISGHRSVSWYQQTPGQGLQFLFEYFSETQRNKGNFPGRFSGRQFSNSRSEMNVSTLELGDSALYLCASSTGQGGLGTEAFFGQGTRLTVV.

The rearrangement uses TRBV21-1 and TRBJ2-7; the table calls TRBD1, which could not be checked here. TRBV21-1 constitutes a pseudogene. CDR3 size: 15 residues. CDR3 residues: CASSREDRGPYEQYF. Written as DNA, the CDR3 is TGTGCCAGCAGCAGAGAGGACAGGGGACCCTACGAGCAGTACTTC.

The chain has TRBV30 and TRBJ1-3; possible D gene TRBD1, 6 bases. The germline gives CDR1 GTSNPN, CDR2 SVGIG (reference sequence). The CDR3 spans 13 residues. V shed 5 bases and J shed 0 bases, with 8 bases lying between them. The CDR3 DNA follows: TGTGCCTGGCAGGGGAGCTCTGGAAACACCATATATTTT. Encoded protein: CAWQGSSGNTIYF.

This chain joins TRBV5-4 and TRBJ1-1, with D possibly TRBD1 on 6 matching bases. Trimming stripped 3 bases from V and 2 bases from J, with 14 bases between. This CDR3 has 15 amino acids. Germline CDR1 is SGHNT and CDR2 is YYREEE (reference sequence). The CDR3 is CASSWGGLENTEAFF. The CDR3 DNA reads TGTGCCAGCAGCTGGGGGGGGCTAGAAAACACTGAAGCTTTCTTT.

The genes are TRBV12-5 and TRBJ1-2; 11 bases are a match to TRBD1. The J segment lost 6 bases and the V segment lost 6 bases, leaving 9 bases of the junction unmatched. This CDR3 is built from 15 residues. Germline-derived CDR1 and CDR2 are LGHNT and FRNRAP. This chain's CDR3 is CASGLDGTGGDGYTF. CDR3 DNA sequence: TGTGCTAGTGGGCTCGACGGGACAGGGGGGGATGGCTACACCTTC.

The rearrangement joins TRBV5-8 to TRBJ2-1; 9 bases map to TRBD2. CDR3 length equals 15 residues. V shed 5 bases, J shed 8 bases, and the junction held 11 bases outside the gene matches. Germline CDR1 and CDR2: SGHTS and YDEGEE. The CDR3 nucleotides read TGTGCCAGCAGTTCGACGGGACTAGCATGGGATGAGCAGTTCTTC. It translates to CASSSTGLAWDEQFF.

This clone was recorded only once. The chain links TRBV4-1 to TRBJ1-4, with a possible D match to TRBD1 (5 bases). Germline values: CDR1 MGHRA, CDR2 YSYEKL. V was cut by 4 bases and J by 4 bases, with 13 bases left in between. CDR3 length equals 15 residues. In DNA, the CDR3 is TGCGCCAGCAGCCCCCGGGACGGGCGTAATGAAAAACTGTTTTTT. This sequence encodes CASSPRDGRNEKLFF.

The V gene is TRBV7-3, the J gene TRBJ2-3; 9 bases match TRBD1. After removal of 8 bases from V and 1 base from J, the junction contained 7 bases not matched to a gene. The CDR3 has 15 residues. CDR1 is SGHTA and CDR2 is FQGTGA in the germline V gene. CDR3 DNA sequence: TGTGCCAGCGGATCCGGGACAGGGCGCACAGATACGCAGTATTTT. Translating it yields CASGSGTGRTDTQYF.

The chain is built from TRBV5-1 and TRBJ2-3; TRBD2 might be the D (5 bases). The CDR3 is made up of 14 amino acids. The V gene lost 2 bases and the J gene lost 1 base, with 8 bases spanning the gap. The V gene's germline CDR1 is SGHRS and CDR2 YFSETQ. The CDR3 sequence: CASSLFSGTDTQYF. In DNA, the CDR3 is TGCGCCAGCAGCTTATTTAGCGGCACAGATACGCAGTATTTT.